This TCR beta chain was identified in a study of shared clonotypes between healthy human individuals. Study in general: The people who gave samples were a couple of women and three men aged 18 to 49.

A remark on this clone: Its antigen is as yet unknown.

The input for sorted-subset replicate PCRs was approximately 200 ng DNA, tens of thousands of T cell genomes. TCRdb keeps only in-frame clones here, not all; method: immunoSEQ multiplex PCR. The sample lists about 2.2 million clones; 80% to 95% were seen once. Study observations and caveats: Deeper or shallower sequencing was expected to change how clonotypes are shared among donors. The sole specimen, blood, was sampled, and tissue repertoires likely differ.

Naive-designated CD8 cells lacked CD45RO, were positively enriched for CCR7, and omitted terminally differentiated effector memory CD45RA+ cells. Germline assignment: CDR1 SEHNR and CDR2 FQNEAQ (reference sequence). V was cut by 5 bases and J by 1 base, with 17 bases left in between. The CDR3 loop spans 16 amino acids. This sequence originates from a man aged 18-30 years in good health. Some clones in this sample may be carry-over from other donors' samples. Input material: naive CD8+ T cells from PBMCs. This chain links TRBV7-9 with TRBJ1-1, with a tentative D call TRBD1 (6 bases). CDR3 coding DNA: TGTGCCAGCAGCACATCCAGGGGCGGGAGGAACACTGAAGCTTTCTTT. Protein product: CASSTSRGGRNTEAFF.